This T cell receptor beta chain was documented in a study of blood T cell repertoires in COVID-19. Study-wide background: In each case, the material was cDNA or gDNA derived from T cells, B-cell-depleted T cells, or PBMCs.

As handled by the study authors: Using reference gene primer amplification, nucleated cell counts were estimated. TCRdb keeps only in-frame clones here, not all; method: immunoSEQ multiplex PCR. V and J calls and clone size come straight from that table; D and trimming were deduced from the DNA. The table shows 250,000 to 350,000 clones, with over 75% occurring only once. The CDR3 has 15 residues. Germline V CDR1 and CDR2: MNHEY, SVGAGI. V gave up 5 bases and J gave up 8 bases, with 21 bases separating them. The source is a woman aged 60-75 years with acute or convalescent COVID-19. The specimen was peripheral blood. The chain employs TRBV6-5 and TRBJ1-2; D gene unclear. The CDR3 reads CASSIREKSIGGYTF. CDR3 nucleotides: TGTGCCAGCAGTATTCGGGAGAAATCCATAGGGGGCTACACCTTC.